A single T cell receptor (beta chain) is shown here with its context. This specimen belongs to a study of blood T cell repertoires in COVID-19. The data were produced by immunoSEQ multiplex PCR, yet TCRdb's version contains in-frame clones alone and is incomplete. The sample lists 150,000 to 200,000 clones, more than 65% occurring once. This CDR3 comprises 15 residues. The junction had 2 bases not matched to a gene; V was cut back by 4 bases and J by 4 bases. The germline gives CDR1 SGHDT, CDR2 YYEEEE. What was sequenced was PBMCs or T cells enriched from blood (not recorded which). The receptor comes from a man between 45 and 60 years old who had recovered from COVID-19. The V and J genes are TRBV5-6 and TRBJ2-2, with 12 bases fitting TRBD1. CDR3 loop: CASSRDRGLTGELFF. The CDR3 region has the DNA TGTGCCAGCAGCCGGGACAGGGGGCTCACCGGGGAGCTGTTTTTT.